This TCR beta chain was captured in a study of blood T cells in healthy people across ages. This clonotype showed up just a few times. With a much larger clone just one base away, this may be a read error. The CDR3 is made up of 12 amino acids. Per germline, CDR1 DFQATT and CDR2 SNEGSKA (reference sequence). A J-beta primer mix and a sample-barcoded 5' primer were used in a second PCR of roughly 6 to 11 cycles. MiXCR, applied by TCRdb to the 5' RACE reads, yields one record per CDR3 protein. The sample holds about 650,000 distinct CDR3 sequences, roughly 30% seen once. Peripheral blood, approximately 10 milliliters per donor, was collected. Isolated per sample were at least 6.5 million PBMCs.

The sequencing input was blood. The chain employs TRBV20-1 and TRBJ2-5; D might be TRBD2 (6 bases). This TCR was sampled from an elderly woman in good health. The CDR3 reads CRGEESAETQYF. The CDR3 DNA follows: TGCAGGGGGGAGGAGAGTGCTGAGACCCAGTACTTC.